This T cell receptor beta chain derives from a study of blood T cell repertoires in COVID-19. Study overall: Samples taken during acute and convalescent COVID-19 were collected in the United States, Italy and Spain. Sample material is recorded as cDNA or gDNA derived from T cells, B-cell-depleted T cells, or PBMCs.

Original processing methods: It was from reference gene primer amplification that nucleated cell counts were estimated. Here immunoSEQ multiplex PCR was the method, and the copy in TCRdb shows in-frame clones only, minus some. Clone size and V and J calls were adopted from that table, with D and trimming inferred from the DNA. In the table there are approximately 100,000 clones, 85% of which are singletons. This CDR3 contains 15 residues. V lost 5 bases to trimming and J lost 0 bases, with 14 bases between them. The germline V gene encodes CDR1 MDHEN and CDR2 SYDVKM. This sequence originates from a woman in her seventies with active or convalescent COVID-19. The specimen was peripheral blood. V is TRBV28 and J is TRBJ2-7, with D unclear. Written as DNA, the CDR3 is TGTGCCAGCAGTCCCCCCAACAGTTACTCCTACGAGCAGTACTTC. The encoded protein is CASSPPNSYSYEQYF.